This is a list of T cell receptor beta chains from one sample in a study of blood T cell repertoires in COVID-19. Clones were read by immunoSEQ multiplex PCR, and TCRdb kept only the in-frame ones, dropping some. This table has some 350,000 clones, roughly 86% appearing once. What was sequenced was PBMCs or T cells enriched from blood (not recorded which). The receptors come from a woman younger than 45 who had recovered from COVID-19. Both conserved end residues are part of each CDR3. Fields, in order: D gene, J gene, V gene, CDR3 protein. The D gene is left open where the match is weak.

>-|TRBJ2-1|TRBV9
CASSHREHEQFF
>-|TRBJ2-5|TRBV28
CASSQWGTGKETQYF
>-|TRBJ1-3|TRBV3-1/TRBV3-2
CASSQGSGSGNTIYF
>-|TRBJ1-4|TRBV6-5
CASSYSAGEKLFF
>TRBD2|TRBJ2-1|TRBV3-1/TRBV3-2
CASSQRGGYNEQFF
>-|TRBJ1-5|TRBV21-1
CASSKTAGKSQPQHF
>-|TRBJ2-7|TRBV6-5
CASRPDFSSYEQYF
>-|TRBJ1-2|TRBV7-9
CASSLGAAIEF
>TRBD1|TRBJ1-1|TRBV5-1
CASSLDGTGETEAFF
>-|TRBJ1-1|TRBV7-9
CAPSRANTEAFF
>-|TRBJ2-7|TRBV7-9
CASSLAAGTKAYEQYF
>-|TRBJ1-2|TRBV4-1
CASSNRQDLPTSF
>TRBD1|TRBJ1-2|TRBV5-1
CASSGGTGGRLYGYTF
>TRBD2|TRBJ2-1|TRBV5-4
CASRPPGGNEQFF
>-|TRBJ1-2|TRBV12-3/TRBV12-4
CASSRPGVYGYTF
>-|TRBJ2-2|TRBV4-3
CASSQELPLARVNTGELFF
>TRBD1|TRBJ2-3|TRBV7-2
CASSSRTGGTDTQYF
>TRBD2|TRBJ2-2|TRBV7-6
CASSPGLAGGPTGELFF
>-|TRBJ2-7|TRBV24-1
CATSAWEGGEQYF
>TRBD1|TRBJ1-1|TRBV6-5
CARPDRDRGNTEAFF
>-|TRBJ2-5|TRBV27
CASSLNRAGETQYF
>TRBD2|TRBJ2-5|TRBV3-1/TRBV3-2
CASSQMNAGGTQETQYF
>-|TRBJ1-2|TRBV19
CASSIGQGRDGYTF
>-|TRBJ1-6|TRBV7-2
CASSFDSTSPLHF
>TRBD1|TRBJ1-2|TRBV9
CASSQGADYGYTF
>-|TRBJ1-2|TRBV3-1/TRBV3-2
CASSPGLGYTF
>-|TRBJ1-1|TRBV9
CASSPFGQNTEAFF
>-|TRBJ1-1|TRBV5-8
CASSLRQDYEAFF
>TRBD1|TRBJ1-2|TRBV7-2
CASSLTPQGVGQGYGYTF